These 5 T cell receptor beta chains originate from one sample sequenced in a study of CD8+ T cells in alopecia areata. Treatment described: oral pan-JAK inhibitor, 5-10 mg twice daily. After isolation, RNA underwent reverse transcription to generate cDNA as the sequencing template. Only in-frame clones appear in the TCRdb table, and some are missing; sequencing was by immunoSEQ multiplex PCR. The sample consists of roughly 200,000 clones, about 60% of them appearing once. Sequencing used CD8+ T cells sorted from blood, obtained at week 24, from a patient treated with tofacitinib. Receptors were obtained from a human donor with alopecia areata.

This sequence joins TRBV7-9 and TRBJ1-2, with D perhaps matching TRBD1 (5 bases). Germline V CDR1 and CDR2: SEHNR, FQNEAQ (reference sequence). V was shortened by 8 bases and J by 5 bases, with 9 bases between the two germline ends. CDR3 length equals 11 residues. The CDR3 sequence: CASGSGYGYTF. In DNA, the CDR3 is TGTGCCAGCGGGTCAGGGTATGGCTACACCTTC.

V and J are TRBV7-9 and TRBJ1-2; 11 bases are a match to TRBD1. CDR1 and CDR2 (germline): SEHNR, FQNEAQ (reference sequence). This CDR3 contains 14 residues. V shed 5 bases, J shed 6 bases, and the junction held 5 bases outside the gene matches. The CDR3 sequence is CASSPWTGGDGYTF. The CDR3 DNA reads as TGTGCCAGCAGCCCGTGGACAGGGGGCGATGGCTACACCTTC.

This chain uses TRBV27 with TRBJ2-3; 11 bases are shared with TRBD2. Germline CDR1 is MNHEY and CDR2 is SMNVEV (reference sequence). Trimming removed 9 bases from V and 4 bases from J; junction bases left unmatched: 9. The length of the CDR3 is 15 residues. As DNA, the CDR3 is TGTGCCAGAGCCTATAGCGGGGGGGCCGCAGATACGCAGTATTTT. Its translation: CARAYSGGAADTQYF.

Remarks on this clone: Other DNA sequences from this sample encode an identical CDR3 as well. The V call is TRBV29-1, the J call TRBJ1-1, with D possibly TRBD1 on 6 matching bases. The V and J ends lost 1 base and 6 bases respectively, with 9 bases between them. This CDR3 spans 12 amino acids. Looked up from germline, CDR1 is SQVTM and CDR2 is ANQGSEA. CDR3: CSVEGGGPEAFF. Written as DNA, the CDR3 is TGCAGCGTTGAAGGGGGGGGGCCTGAAGCTTTCTTT.

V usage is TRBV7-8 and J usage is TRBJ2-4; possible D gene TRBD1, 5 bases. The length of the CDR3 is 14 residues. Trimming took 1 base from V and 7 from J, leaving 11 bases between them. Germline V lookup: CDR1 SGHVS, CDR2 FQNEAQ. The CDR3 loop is CASSLGGPGNIQYF. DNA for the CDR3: TGTGCCAGCAGCTTAGGAGGACCAGGGAACATTCAGTACTTC.